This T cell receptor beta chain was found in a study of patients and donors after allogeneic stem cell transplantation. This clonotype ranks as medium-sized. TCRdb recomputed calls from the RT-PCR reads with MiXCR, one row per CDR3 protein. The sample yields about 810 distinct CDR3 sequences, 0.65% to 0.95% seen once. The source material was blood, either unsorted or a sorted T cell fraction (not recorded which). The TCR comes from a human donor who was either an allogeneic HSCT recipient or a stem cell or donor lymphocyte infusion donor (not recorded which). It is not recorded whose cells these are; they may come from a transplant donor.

The CDR3 loop is CASSSGGPSSYNEQFF. The DNA of the CDR3 is TGTGCCAGCAGCAGCGGAGGCCCAAGCTCCTACAATGAGCAGTTCTTC. The chain has TRBV7-2 and TRBJ2-1; D perhaps matches TRBD2 (5 bases). This CDR3 is 16 amino acids long. In germline, CDR1 is SGHTA, CDR2 FQGNSA. V dropped 5 bases and J dropped 0 bases, with 14 bases sitting between them.